The 26 T cell receptor beta chains reported below all come from one sample, sequenced in a study of T cell responses to AZD1222 COVID-19 vaccine. Sequencing was performed with immunoSEQ multiplex PCR; in TCRdb, only in-frame clones are kept and a portion is missing. In the table there are tens of thousands of clones, under 95% of which are singletons. Sequenced here: peripheral blood, sampled on day 0 of AZD1222 vaccination. The origin of the receptors is an adult in good health.

V usage is TRBV9 and J usage is TRBJ2-5; D call uncertain. Deletions cut 1 base from V and 5 bases from J, with 9 bases between. Germline lookup yields CDR1 SGDLS and CDR2 YYNGEE. The CDR3 consists of 13 residues. The CDR3 sequence is CASSVNPEETQYF. CDR3 nucleotides: TGTGCCAGCAGCGTAAACCCCGAGGAGACCCAGTACTTC.

CDR3 coding DNA: TGTGCCAGCAGCTTCCGGGACAATCTATACAATGAGCAGTTCTTC. Encoded protein: CASSFRDNLYNEQFF. The V call is TRBV27, the J call TRBJ2-1; the D gene is possibly TRBD1 (6 bases). Between the trimmed V and J ends, which lost 6 bases and 4 bases, there was a span of 16 bases. CDR1 is MNHEY, CDR2 SMNVEV, per germline (reference sequence). This CDR3 spans 15 amino acids.

This sequence joins TRBV5-3 and TRBJ2-7; TRBD2 matches at 9 bases. TRBV5-3 is identified as an open reading frame with a role that is uncertain. Unmatched junction bases numbered 16, after V lost 5 bases and J lost 1 base. The CDR3 is made up of 18 amino acids. The CDR3 coding sequence is TGTGCCAGAAGATATTCTATGTTGGGAGCGGGAGGTTCCTACGAGCAGTACTTC. It encodes CARRYSMLGAGGSYEQYF.

The rearrangement uses TRBV10-3 and TRBJ1-2; 9 bases line up with TRBD1. With V trimmed by 11 bases and J by 4 bases, 14 bases remained unmatched. This CDR3 has 15 amino acids. Germline lookup yields CDR1 ENHRY and CDR2 SYGVKD. CDR3 nucleotides: TGTGCCGTCAAGGCTACCGGGACAGGGCCCTATGGCTACACCTTC. Its translation: CAVKATGTGPYGYTF.

The chain uses TRBV19 and TRBJ2-7; tentative D call: TRBD1 (6 bases). CDR1 and CDR2 from the germline V gene are LNHDA and SQIVND (reference sequence). This CDR3 is built from 12 residues. Trimming cost V 2 bases and J 9 bases, with 11 bases left between them. CDR3 region: CASSITADRQYF. The CDR3 DNA reads as TGTGCCAGTAGTATAACGGCGGACAGGCAGTACTTC.

V usage is TRBV27 and J usage is TRBJ1-2, with 8 positions matching TRBD1. The CDR3 has 13 amino acids. J lost 13 bases, V lost 4 bases, and 11 bases had no gene match. CDR1 is MNHEY, CDR2 SMNVEV, per germline (reference sequence). This CDR3 is CASSSGTGQDSTF. As DNA, the CDR3 is TGTGCCAGCAGTTCCGGGACAGGACAGGATTCCACCTTC.

The CDR3: CASSLPGGTQYF. The CDR3 DNA sequence: TGTGCCAGCAGTCTCCCGGGTGGTACGCAGTATTTT. The chain uses TRBV3-1 (or the pseudogene TRBV3-2) and TRBJ2-3; no clear D gene. The V gene lost 6 bases and the J gene lost 8 bases, with 12 bases spanning the gap. The germline CDR1 and CDR2 sequences are LGHDT and YNNKEL (reference sequence). This CDR3 has 12 residues.

The V call is TRBV11-1, the J call TRBJ1-5; D remains unclear. The CDR3 spans 13 residues. With 3 bases removed from V and 7 bases from J, the gap between germline ends came to 10 bases. CDR1 is SGHAT, CDR2 FQDESV, per germline (reference sequence). The CDR3 sequence: CASSFSSGQPQHF. The CDR3 DNA reads TGTGCCAGCAGCTTCTCAAGTGGGCAGCCCCAGCATTTT.

In this sample, this clone turned up a few times. This chain uses TRBV11-3 with TRBJ2-2, with TRBD1 matching over 7 bases. CDR3 size: 18 residues. V was pared by 0 bases and J by 4 bases, with 11 bases of the junction left unmatched. Germline CDR1 is SGHNT and CDR2 is YENEEA. The CDR3 loop reads CASSLDQGGSSVTGELFF. As DNA, the CDR3 is TGTGCCAGCAGCTTAGATCAAGGGGGCAGTTCGGTCACCGGGGAGCTGTTTTTT. Full variable domain (rest looked up from reference TRBV11-3 and TRBJ2-2): EAGVVQSPRYKIIEKKQPVAFWCNPISGHNTLYWYLQNLGQGPELLIRYENEEAVDDSQLPKDRFSAERLKGVDSTLKIQPAELGDSAVYLCASSLDQGGSSVTGELFFGEGSRLTVL.

The chain carries TRBV21-1 and TRBJ2-3; the table's TRBD2 call for D was not verified on the DNA. TRBV21-1 is a documented pseudogene. The CDR3 sequence is 18 residues long. The CDR3 here is CARVGLAGGPRVTDTQYF. CDR3 DNA sequence: TGTGCCAGAGTGGGGCTAGCGGGAGGGCCCAGGGTAACAGATACGCAGTATTTT.

The chain uses TRBV4-1 and TRBJ2-7; TRBD1 or TRBD2 may be the D gene (5 bases each). There are 12 residues in the CDR3. Germline V gene data show CDR1 as MGHRA and CDR2 as YSYEKL. With 2 bases removed from V and 9 bases from J, the gap between germline ends came to 11 bases. CDR3 sequence: CASSQWGSGQYF. The CDR3 DNA reads TGCGCCAGCAGCCAATGGGGCAGCGGGCAGTACTTC.

The V call is TRBV5-1, the J call TRBJ2-7; 10 nucleotides agree with TRBD2. Germline values: CDR1 SGHRS, CDR2 YFSETQ. This CDR3 has 15 residues. The V segment lost 4 bases and the J segment 1 base; nucleotides outside the gene matches: 5. CDR3 residues: CASSETGLASYEQYF. Here the CDR3 DNA reads TGCGCCAGCAGCGAGACGGGACTAGCGTCCTACGAGCAGTACTTC.

This sequence joins TRBV11-2 and TRBJ2-2; 8 nucleotides line up with TRBD1. CDR3 length: 15 amino acids. Germline V gives CDR1 SGHAT, CDR2 FQNNGV. Trimming at V came to 5 bases and at J to 5 bases, leaving 7 bases not matched to a gene. Here the CDR3 DNA reads TGTGCCAGCAGCCCAGACAGGGGTTGGACCGGGGAGCTGTTTTTT. Translating gives CASSPDRGWTGELFF.

The chain employs TRBV11-2 and TRBJ2-2, with TRBD2 as a possible D gene (5 bases). The CDR3 is made up of 15 amino acids. With 4 bases removed from V and 4 bases from J, the gap between germline ends came to 13 bases. Germline V gives CDR1 SGHAT, CDR2 FQNNGV. CDR3 protein: CASSSLSRGTGELFF. The CDR3 DNA is TGTGCCAGCAGCTCGTTAAGTCGGGGCACCGGGGAGCTGTTTTTT.

The chain joins TRBV20-1 to TRBJ1-2; D gene ambiguous. CDR1 is DFQATT, CDR2 SNEGSKA, per germline (reference sequence). V lost 6 bases, J lost 1 base, and 6 bases lay in between. This CDR3 comprises 11 residues. The chain's CDR3 is CSAEHNYGYTF. CDR3 DNA sequence: TGCAGTGCCGAACATAACTATGGCTACACCTTC.

This chain uses TRBV12-5 with TRBJ1-2, with 11 bases that match TRBD1. This CDR3 spans 17 amino acids. Per germline, CDR1 LGHNT and CDR2 FRNRAP. V gave up 0 bases and J gave up 4 bases; unmatched junction bases: 7. The CDR3 loop reads CASGLVPTGQGVYGYTF. The CDR3 region has the DNA TGTGCTAGTGGTTTGGTCCCTACGGGACAGGGGGTCTATGGCTACACCTTC.

The V call is TRBV19, the J call TRBJ2-1; either TRBD1 or TRBD2 may fit D (5 bases each). V lost 3 bases, J lost 2 bases, and 8 bases lay in between. Per germline, CDR1 LNHDA and CDR2 SQIVND (reference sequence). This CDR3 is built from 14 residues. In DNA, the CDR3 is TGTGCCAGTAGTATGGGGGTCCCCTACAATGAGCAGTTCTTC. Translation: CASSMGVPYNEQFF.

The rearrangement uses TRBV24-1 and TRBJ2-2; TRBD2 might be the D (6 bases). The germline V gene has CDR1 KGHDR and CDR2 SFDVKD. Trimming pared 10 bases from V and 1 base from J, leaving 12 bases between. CDR3 length: 14 residues. CDR3 region: CATGGEKNTGELFF. The CDR3, as DNA: TGTGCCACAGGCGGGGAAAAGAACACCGGGGAGCTGTTTTTT.

V and J are TRBV18 and TRBJ1-2, with 8 bases matching TRBD1. CDR1 is KGHSH and CDR2 is LQKENI in the germline V gene. CDR3 length equals 18 residues. Losses at the gene ends were 2 bases for V and 4 bases for J; bases not matched to a gene: 15. Here the CDR3 reads CASSPRRGQGAASYGYTF. Written as DNA, the CDR3 is TGTGCCAGCTCACCAAGAAGGGGGCAGGGGGCCGCCTCCTATGGCTACACCTTC.

This sequence joins TRBV7-5 and TRBJ2-4. TRBV7-5 is a pseudogene locus. The CDR3 spans 20 residues. This CDR3 reads CARSLPSSVIQPLAKNIQYF. CDR3 sequence (DNA): TGTGCCAGAAGCTTACCCTCCTCCGTGATTCAACCCTTAGCCAAAAACATTCAGTACTTC.

The sample holds one count of this clone. The junction does not match germline at one end; this may be a read error. This chain's CDR3 is CASSPGGWASGRNEQFF. CDR3 DNA: TGTGCTAGCAGCCCTGGGGGTTGGGCTAGCGGGAGGAATGAGCAGTTCTTC. This sequence joins TRBV7-7 and TRBJ2-1; 11 bases line up with TRBD2. The CDR3 is made up of 17 amino acids. The V gene's germline CDR1 is SSHAT and CDR2 FNYEAQ (reference sequence).

The V gene is TRBV2, the J gene TRBJ2-7; TRBD1 agrees at 9 bases. This CDR3 comprises 13 residues. Germline V CDR1 and CDR2: SNHLY, FYNNEI. V dropped 6 bases and J dropped 10; count of bases not matched to a gene: 10. The CDR3 nucleotides are TGTGCCAGCAGGCTGTCCCGGGACAGGGCCCAGTACTTC. This codes for CASRLSRDRAQYF. The full variable domain, its missing parts supplied by reference TRBV2 and TRBJ2-7, is EPEVTQTPSHQVTQMGQEVILRCVPISNHLYFYWYRQILGQKVEFLVSFYNNEISEKSEIFDDQFSVERPDGSNFTLKIRSTKLEDSAMYFCASRLSRDRAQYFGPGTRLTVT.

The chain carries TRBV18 and TRBJ2-7, with 11 bases aligning to TRBD2. Looked up from germline, CDR1 is KGHSH and CDR2 is LQKENI. The CDR3 runs 15 residues. V dropped 3 bases and J dropped 3; count of bases not matched to a gene: 4. The CDR3 DNA is TGTGCCAGCTCACCCTCTAGCGGGAGGTTCTACGAGCAGTACTTC. Its protein product is CASSPSSGRFYEQYF.

The sample holds one count of this clone. The genes are TRBV28 and TRBJ2-7; no clear D. CDR1 and CDR2 from the germline V gene are MDHEN and SYDVKM. This CDR3 region has 14 residues. V gave up 8 bases and J gave up 0 bases, with 14 bases separating them. The CDR3 loop reads CASSSVLSSYEQYF. The CDR3 bases are TGTGCCAGCTCTTCGGTTCTGAGCTCCTACGAGCAGTACTTC.

The chain is built from TRBV7-9 and TRBJ2-3; D unclear. Germline V CDR1 and CDR2: SEHNR, FQNEAQ (reference sequence). CDR3 length: 13 amino acids. The V end was cut by 5 bases, the J end by 2 bases, with 8 bases between. The CDR3 is CASSPANTDTQYF. In nucleotides, the CDR3 is TGTGCCAGCAGCCCGGCTAACACAGATACGCAGTATTTT. The full variable domain, completed using reference TRBV7-9 and TRBJ2-3, is DTGVSQNPRHKITKRGQNVTFRCDPISEHNRLYWYRQTLGQGPEFLTYFQNEAQLEKSRLLSDRFSAERPKGSFSTLEIQRTEQGDSAMYLCASSPANTDTQYFGPGTRLTVL.

This rearrangement joins TRBV5-1 to TRBJ2-1; TRBD1 matches 8 bases. This CDR3 has 16 amino acids. Germline CDR1 is SGHRS and CDR2 is YFSETQ. The junction had 8 bases not matched to a gene; V was cut back by 0 bases and J by 6 bases. The CDR3 spells CASSLGGTGGGNEQFF. CDR3 nucleotide sequence: TGCGCCAGCAGCTTGGGAGGGACAGGAGGGGGCAATGAGCAGTTCTTC.